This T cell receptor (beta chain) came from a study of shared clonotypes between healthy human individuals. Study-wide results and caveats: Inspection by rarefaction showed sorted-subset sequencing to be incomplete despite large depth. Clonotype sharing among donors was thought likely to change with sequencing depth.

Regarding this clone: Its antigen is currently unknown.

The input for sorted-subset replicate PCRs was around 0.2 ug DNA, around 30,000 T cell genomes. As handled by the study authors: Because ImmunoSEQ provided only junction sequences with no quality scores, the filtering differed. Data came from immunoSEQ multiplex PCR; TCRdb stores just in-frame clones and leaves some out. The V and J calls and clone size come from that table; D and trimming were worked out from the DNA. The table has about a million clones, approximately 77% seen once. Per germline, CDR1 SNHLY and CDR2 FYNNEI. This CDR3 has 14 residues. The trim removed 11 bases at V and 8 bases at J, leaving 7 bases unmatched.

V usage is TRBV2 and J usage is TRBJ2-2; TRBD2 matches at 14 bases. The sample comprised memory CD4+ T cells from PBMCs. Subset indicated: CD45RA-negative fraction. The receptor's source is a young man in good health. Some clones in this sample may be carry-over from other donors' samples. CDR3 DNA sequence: TGTGCCGCGCGGACTAGCGGGAGGACTGGGGAGCTGTTTTTT. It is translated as CAARTSGRTGELFF.